This T cell receptor beta chain was sequenced during a study of cytomegalovirus exposure and HLA in healthy donors (dated by TCRdb to the late 2010s). About the investigation overall: An earlier analysis of some 600 of the donors reported 276 Gb of sequence data and 117 million unique TCR beta sequences obtained from some 200 million T cells. Every repertoire in the discovery cohort had been generated on one and the same sequencing platform. The T cell repertoires of about 700 subjects were profiled by immunosequencing and related to cytomegalovirus serostatus. An earlier analysis of 587 of the donors used high-throughput TCR beta sequencing to judge whether each TCR beta V gene segment behaved as functional or pseudogenic. Typing coverage varied by locus: roughly 629-640 donors for A, B, C, DRB1 and DQB1; approximately 560 for DQA1; 600 to 610 for DPA1; some 470 for DPB1. Both class I and class II loci were covered by HLA typing, at four-digit resolution. Rather than using new phenotypic data, the later analysis identified candidate immune exposures from TCR beta sequences and from how often those sequences occurred across donors. A later genetic analysis took genome-wide SNP genotypes for about three fifths of the roughly 700 donors and used that subset as a discovery cohort. The aim of the study was to test whether cataloging public T cell receptors could identify signatures of past pathogen exposure. To predict cytomegalovirus infection status, the study combined high-throughput TCR immunosequencing, statistical association of individual TCRs with disease status, and machine learning. Among some 400 genotyped donors of the cohort, an average of around 240,000 unique TCR beta nucleotide sequences were sequenced per donor, about a sixth of them non-productive. Alongside the repertoire data, information on donor age, sex, ethnicity and CMV serostatus was compiled. Of the 350 to 450 genotyped donors, approximately 80% were placed in the genetic ancestry cluster associated with self-reported Caucasian donors. Besides the first cohort of hundreds of subjects, a separate validation cohort made up of 120 different subjects was used. Approximately 300 gigabases of sequencing data and roughly 80 million unique TCR sequences made up an early release that covered some 640 HLA-typed donors. Five DR-DQ haplotypes were handled as single units for association and clustering because linkage in the cohort was strong. A later analysis re-examined previously published TCR beta repertoires from over 500 donors and added high-resolution HLA genotyping to investigate patterns of TCR occurrence. What the authors observed across the whole study: A later genetic analysis associated a missense DCLRE1C variant with V-gene and J-gene trimming of TCR beta chains, and an independent cohort replicated the association. Most TCR sequences were observed very rarely across donors, whereas some public TCRs were present in many individuals. Cytomegalovirus status was reported to be diagnosed by the classifier with high specificity and sensitivity in both the original and validation cohorts. The presence/absence analyses assumed that sequencing depth was roughly uniform across donors, and that assumption may not be true. A later analysis found that TCR association rates varied across HLA loci, with DRB1 alleles showing the most associated TCRs and HLA-C alleles the fewest. Three of the identified cytomegalovirus-associated TCR beta chains were confirmed in vitro to be specific for cytomegalovirus antigens. Roughly 17 rarely observed V segments, including chromosome 9 orphons, were excluded from the earlier analysis of several hundred of the donors because counts were too low. CMV serostatus was the only immune exposure information available for the cohort. A later analysis reported that several top co-occurrence clusters appeared linked to parvovirus B19, influenza, CMV and Epstein-Barr virus. In a later genetic analysis, fewer N-insertions in productive TCRs were reported among donors in an Asian-associated ancestry cluster than the roughly 640-donor mean. Linkage disequilibrium might explain the correlated functional status among segregating V segments, but an unknown experimental factor could not be ruled out. When HLA alleles, especially DR and DQ, strongly co-occurred, attributing TCR associations to individual alleles was difficult. A further reported finding was that TCR beta sequences accurately predicted the HLA-A and HLA-B alleles for most subjects in the first cohort. According to a later analysis, most CMV-associated TCR beta chains appeared to be HLA-restricted, and the HLA associations seemed to be driven largely by CMV exposure. HLA typing was unavailable for some donors at each locus, so association tests used only the typed subset. In an earlier analysis of some 500 of the donors, most TCR beta V segments appeared in productive rearrangements about 90% or about 30% of the time, broadly matching IMGT annotations. The study gave a list of some 150 TCR beta chains associated with cytomegalovirus. This cohort had only TCR beta chains sequenced, and the lack of alpha or paired-chain data limited which features could be detected. The authors suggested that the approach could potentially be extended to other disease states and immunological phenotypes. In a later analysis, HLA-associated TCR beta chains were found to be more clonally expanded and to have lower generation probabilities than equally common non-associated chains. Some IMGT-functional V segments, including TRBV6-2 and TRBV6-3, could not be distinguished by the 87-base-pair reads and were therefore excluded. A cluster of highly shared sequence variants was judged likely to represent a technical artifact of the sequencing pipeline. Specific HLA alleles were associated with 15,000 to 20,000 TCR beta sequences at a false discovery rate of 0.05 in a later analysis.

In total, 666 healthy bone marrow donors made up the cohort. At the time of sampling, every cohort member was nominally healthy, though immune exposures that went unrecorded were likely present. The donor tested CMV seropositive and was one of the 289 seropositive cohort members. Each donor provided a peripheral blood sample, and peripheral blood mononuclear cells were used for TCR beta sequencing. The Qiagen DNeasy Blood Extraction Kit was used to extract genomic DNA from the blood cell samples. The receptor library was made with the immunoSEQ multiplex PCR assay. A mixture of 60 forward primers for TCR Vbeta segments and 13 reverse primers for TCR Jbeta segments was used in the multiplex PCR. The CDR3 region of rearranged TCR beta genes was amplified from genomic DNA with a multiplex PCR assay. On the Illumina HiSeq System, the amplified TCR beta libraries were sequenced as 87-base-pair reads. Per the source publication's procedure: A later analysis counted about 80 million unique TCR beta chains across the 666 repertoires, and 9.5 million to 11 million of these chains were shared by at least two donors. To remove PCR and sequencing errors, raw reads were error-corrected and collapsed into unique sequences using a nearest-neighbor algorithm that merged closely related sequences. V, D and J gene segments were assigned by aligning CDR3 sequences to IMGT reference sequences. For a sequence to be retained, at least a six-nucleotide match to both a V gene segment and a J gene segment was required. Rearrangements were classified as productive when the CDR3 lacked stop codons and remained in frame with V and J, and all other rearrangements were classified as non-productive. CDR3 was defined according to IMGT convention as the region running from the second conserved V-encoded cysteine to the conserved J-encoded phenylalanine. Sequences without an unambiguous match to a single V gene segment were excluded from the earlier analysis of almost 600 of the donors. An earlier analysis of 587 of the donors classified V segments as functional when productive rearrangements were above 56.7% and as segregating when the standard deviation between donors was above 5%. A statistical classification framework was built for diagnosing cytomegalovirus status from the catalog of TCR beta chain sequences. V and J gene assignment, in a later analysis, came from comparing TCR nucleotide sequences with IMGT/GENE-DB human TR gene sequences. The TCRdist pipeline was used in a later analysis to assign CDR3 sequences and most-parsimonious VDJ recombination scenarios. In a later analysis, every TCR beta chain was defined by the combination of its CDR3 amino acid sequence and its V-gene family, and reads without a unique V-gene family were dropped. As a way to deal with suspected cross-contamination and a sequencing artifact, a later analysis dropped more than 500 nucleotide sequences that were highly shared and had low generation probability. For each public chain, a later analysis derived a clonal expansion index from normalized ranks of inferred template counts within each repertoire. In a later analysis, generation probabilities were computed using a VDJ recombination model fitted to out-of-frame rearrangements, and the results were checked against IGoR. Hypergeometric tests were used in a later analysis to score TCR-TCR, TCR-HLA and TCR-CMV co-occurrence, with a repertoire-size bias correction applied to the TCR pairs. A later analysis estimated false discovery rates by permuting HLA or CMV assignments 20 times. In a later analysis, co-occurring TCRs were grouped using DBSCAN, and TCRdist sequence similarity was added for clustering within HLA-allele-positive subsets. Repertoires with fewer than 30,000 or more than 120,000 public chains, plus five repertoires with anomalous nucleotide sharing, were excluded from co-occurrence clustering. Imported from immuneACCESS, the table was reduced by TCRdb to in-frame sequences with V and J called. These copies leave out some clones; in studies compared against another copy, an unresolved V gene accounts for under half, and the cause of the remainder is not known. From that table come the V and J calls and clone size; the DNA was used to work out D and trimming. This sample is represented by fewer than 90,000 clones; about 75% of them were singletons. Around 9.1% of the sample is held by the ten biggest clonotypes.

Concerning this clone itself: It has no known antigen specificity. Base qualities are not at hand, and no much larger clone is one base apart.

The germline V gene (reference sequence) yields SGHKS for CDR1 and YYEKEE for CDR2. Trimming leaves V shorter by 3 bases and J shorter by 11 bases, with the junction holding 9 bases beyond the gene matches. The CDR3 runs 13 residues from the cysteine to the phenylalanine. The read is trimmed to its CDR3 DNA, 39 bases read in frame from base 1. The clonotype was recovered from a young man in good health and CMV-seropositive. The sample was PBMCs. The chain couples TRBV5-5 to TRBJ1-1, with 8 bases matching TRBD1. The DNA sequence is as follows: TGTGCCAGCAGCTCGGGACAGGCGGCGCGTGCTTTCTTT. Translated, it reads CASSSGQAARAFF.